Presented here are 10 T cell receptor beta chains from one specimen sequenced in a study of T-cell memory formation after mild COVID-19. Via MiXCR, TCRdb re-called the 5' RACE reads, giving one row per CDR3 protein. The data show 450,000 to 650,000 distinct CDR3 sequences, roughly 22% seen once. The sample consisted of PBMCs or a T cell subset sorted from them (not recorded which). These TCRs come from an adult woman who had mild COVID-19 (a few samples of this study predate the infection). Cell type and time point are not known.

The chain uses TRBV6-5 and TRBJ1-3; TRBD1 matches at 9 bases. Germline assignment: CDR1 MNHEY and CDR2 SVGAGI. After removal of 6 bases from V and 1 base from J, the junction contained 10 bases not matched to a gene. The CDR3 extends over 17 amino acids. This chain's CDR3 is CASRYGTGTASGNTIYF. CDR3 nucleotides: TGTGCCAGCAGATACGGGACAGGGACAGCTTCTGGAAACACCATATATTTT.

The chain employs TRBV27 and TRBJ2-5; D unresolved. The CDR3 consists of 11 residues. Per the germline V gene, CDR1 is MNHEY and CDR2 is SMNVEV (reference sequence). The V and J ends lost 8 bases and 5 bases respectively, with 9 bases between them. This CDR3 reads CASPFRETQYF. The CDR3 DNA reads TGTGCCAGCCCGTTTCGGGAGACCCAGTACTTC.

This clonotype was seen at least ten times. V and J are TRBV7-2 and TRBJ2-7; weak D call: TRBD1 (6 bases). This CDR3 region has 18 residues. The V gene lost 0 bases and the J gene lost 3 bases, with 21 bases spanning the gap. The V gene's germline CDR1 is SGHTA and CDR2 FQGNSA. This CDR3 reads CASSLARISGALVYEQYF. As DNA, the CDR3 is TGTGCCAGCAGCTTAGCCCGGATTTCAGGGGCCCTCGTCTACGAGCAGTACTTC.

This clonotype was counted between two and nine times. The rearrangement uses TRBV7-9 and TRBJ2-3; D unresolved. This CDR3 region has 15 residues. V lost 4 bases, J lost 2 bases, and 13 bases lay in between. The germline CDR1 and CDR2 sequences are SEHNR and FQNEAQ (reference sequence). Here the CDR3 reads CASSSPEPLTDTQYF. DNA of the CDR3: TGTGCCAGCAGCTCCCCGGAGCCTCTCACAGATACGCAGTATTTT.

This clonotype showed up just a few times. This chain uses TRBV9 with TRBJ2-7, with D tentatively TRBD1 (6 bases). Trimming took 3 bases from V and 9 from J, leaving 13 bases between them. From germline, CDR1 is SGDLS and CDR2 YYNGEE. This CDR3 comprises 12 residues. The CDR3 nucleotides are TGTGCCAGCAGCGGAACCGGGACACCGCAGTACTTC. This codes for CASSGTGTPQYF.

This clonotype was seen only a few times. The V call is TRBV30, the J call TRBJ2-3; the D gene is possibly TRBD2 (7 bases). The CDR3 covers 14 residues. With 4 bases removed from V and 7 bases from J, the gap between germline ends came to 18 bases. Germline V gives CDR1 GTSNPN, CDR2 SVGIG (reference sequence). The CDR3 region has the DNA TGTGCCTGGAAAAAAAACGCGGGGGCATATACGCAGTATTTT. This encodes CAWKKNAGAYTQYF.

In this sample, this clonotype turned up many times. The V and J genes are TRBV12-3 or TRBV12-4 and TRBJ2-1, with D hard to call. CDR3 length: 11 amino acids. Deletions cut 2 bases from V and 8 bases from J, with 4 bases between. DNA for the CDR3: TGTGCCAGCAGTTTAATAGATGAGCAGTTCTTC. The encoded protein is CASSLIDEQFF.

V usage is TRBV5-6 and J usage is TRBJ2-7; D is possibly TRBD2 (5 bases). Per germline, CDR1 SGHDT and CDR2 YYEEEE. The CDR3 is made up of 14 amino acids. Trimming took 1 base from V and 2 from J, leaving 10 bases between them. CDR3 residues: CASSLWTPPYEQYF. CDR3 nucleotide sequence: TGTGCCAGCAGCTTGTGGACTCCACCCTACGAGCAGTACTTC. Combining the CDR3 with reference TRBV5-6 and TRBJ2-7 gives the whole variable domain DAGVTQSPTHLIKTRGQQVTLRCSPKSGHDTVSWYQQALGQGPQFIFQYYEEEERQRGNFPDRFSGHQFPNYSSELNVNALLLGDSALYLCASSLWTPPYEQYFGPGTRLTVT.

This clonotype showed up many times. The rearrangement uses TRBV5-1 and TRBJ2-3; 8 bases fit TRBD1. Germline-derived CDR1 and CDR2 are SGHRS and YFSETQ. This CDR3 is built from 16 residues. Unmatched junction bases numbered 10, after V lost 7 bases and J lost 0 bases. CDR3 sequence (DNA): TGCGCCAGCCGTACCCAGGGACAGGCGAGCACAGATACGCAGTATTTT. Translation: CASRTQGQASTDTQYF.

The genes are TRBV19 and TRBJ2-4; weak D call: TRBD2 (7 bases). The germline V gene encodes CDR1 LNHDA and CDR2 SQIVND (reference sequence). The CDR3 is 15 amino acids. V shed 6 bases and J shed 0 bases, with 12 bases lying between them. The CDR3 coding sequence is TGTGCCAGTAGCCCTCGGGGGGCAGCCAAAAACATTCAGTACTTC. The encoded protein is CASSPRGAAKNIQYF.